One and the same sample provided the 12 T cell receptor beta chains below, sequenced in a study of Ad26.COV2.S vaccination and SARS-CoV-2 variants. Described treatment: roughly 20 received Ad26.COV2.S at low or high dose, single or two shots; about 5 received placebo; per-sample allocation not given. Sampling happened 63 days after the first vaccine or placebo injection. Libraries were prepared by immunoSEQ multiplex PCR; TCRdb keeps only in-frame clonotypes and omits some of them. The sample records roughly 320,000 clones, approximately 80% being singletons. Sequenced here: peripheral blood, sampled in a trial of Ad26.COV2.S vaccine versus placebo. These receptors were taken from a person between 18 and 65 years old who received the Ad26.COV2.S COVID-19 vaccine or a placebo.

This clone showed up just a few times. The chain carries TRBV7-2 and TRBJ1-5, with 7 nucleotides matching TRBD1. Germline assignment: CDR1 SGHTA and CDR2 FQGNSA. The CDR3 has 15 amino acids. The J segment lost 0 bases and the V segment lost 3 bases, leaving 2 bases of the junction unmatched. CDR3 loop: CASSFYRGSNQPQHF. The CDR3 DNA reads as TGTGCCAGCAGCTTTTACAGGGGTAGCAATCAGCCCCAGCATTTT.

The gene calls are TRBV13 and TRBJ2-7; D possibly corresponds to TRBD1 (6 bases). V lost 6 bases, J lost 6 bases, and 15 bases lay in between. Germline assignment: CDR1 PRHDT and CDR2 FYEKMQ (reference sequence). This CDR3 comprises 13 residues. The CDR3 sequence: CASSEQGFGEQYF. The CDR3 DNA follows: TGTGCCAGCAGTGAACAGGGCTTTGGCGAGCAGTACTTC.

This clone was counted between two and nine times. The chain uses TRBV19 and TRBJ2-3, with TRBD2 matching over 11 bases. The CDR3 consists of 14 residues. CDR1 and CDR2 (germline): LNHDA, SQIVND (reference sequence). Trimming at V came to 7 bases and at J to 5 bases, leaving 5 bases not matched to a gene. CDR3 protein: CASKTSGALDTQYF. Written as DNA, the CDR3 is TGTGCCAGTAAGACTAGCGGGGCGTTAGATACGCAGTATTTT.

This rearrangement joins TRBV7-9 to TRBJ2-5; 7 bases match TRBD1. The germline V gene has CDR1 SEHNR and CDR2 FQNEAQ (reference sequence). The V segment lost 1 base and the J segment 5 bases; nucleotides outside the gene matches: 4. This CDR3 comprises 14 residues. For the CDR3, the DNA is TGTGCCAGCAGCTTAGAGGGGGCATGGGAGACCCAGTACTTC. It specifies CASSLEGAWETQYF.

The rearrangement joins TRBV9 to TRBJ2-7, with a tentative D call TRBD1 (6 bases). Trimming cost V 0 bases and J 2 bases, with 9 bases left between them. Germline CDR1 is SGDLS and CDR2 is YYNGEE. The CDR3 covers 14 residues. The CDR3, as DNA: TGTGCCAGCAGCGTAGGGTACAGGGCCTACGAGCAGTACTTC. The encoded protein is CASSVGYRAYEQYF.

The J gene is TRBJ2-3, the V gene TRBV5-1, with 9 bases identical to TRBD1. The germline CDR1 and CDR2 sequences are SGHRS and YFSETQ. The CDR3 runs to 15 residues. The J segment lost 6 bases and the V segment lost 4 bases, leaving 9 bases of the junction unmatched. This chain's CDR3 is CASSEGQGSADTQYF. CDR3 nucleotide sequence: TGCGCCAGCAGCGAAGGACAGGGGTCGGCTGATACGCAGTATTTT.

The CDR3 DNA is TGTGCCAGCACCGAGGTGCGGGGGGTTGTTGAGCAGTACTTC. Amino acids: CASTEVRGVVEQYF. V usage is TRBV28 and J usage is TRBJ2-7, with 8 bases matching TRBD2. J gave up 7 bases and V 7 bases, and 12 bases lay outside the gene matches. The germline CDR1 and CDR2 sequences are MDHEN and SYDVKM. The CDR3 totals 14 residues.

The chain links TRBV15 to TRBJ1-6; TRBD1 aligns across 8 bases. After removal of 0 bases from V and 9 bases from J, the junction contained 16 bases not matched to a gene. CDR1 is LNHNV, CDR2 YYDKDF, per germline (reference sequence). The length of the CDR3 is 19 residues. CDR3 nucleotides: TGTGCCACCAGCAGAGATTTGGCGACAGGGGCCCGGTCAGCTTCACCCCTCCACTTT. This codes for CATSRDLATGARSASPLHF.

This chain connects TRBV5-5 to TRBJ1-4; 9 nucleotides align to TRBD1. Germline CDR1 SGHKS, CDR2 YYEKEE (reference sequence). The trim removed 5 bases at V and 3 bases at J, leaving 5 bases unmatched. This CDR3 contains 15 residues. Here the CDR3 reads CASSDGDRANEKLFF. CDR3 coding DNA: TGTGCCAGCAGTGACGGGGACAGGGCTAATGAAAAACTGTTTTTT. The whole variable domain, filled in from reference TRBV5-5 and TRBJ1-4, reads DAGVTQSPTHLIKTRGQQVTLRCSPISGHKSVSWYQQVLGQGPQFIFQYYEKEERGRGNFPDRFSARQFPNYSSELNVNALLLGDSALYLCASSDGDRANEKLFFGSGTQLSVL.

The gene calls are TRBV6-6 and TRBJ1-5; D call uncertain. Germline V gene sequence: CDR1 MNHNY, CDR2 SVGAGI (reference sequence). CDR3 length: 13 amino acids. V lost 7 bases to trimming and J lost 4 bases, with 11 bases between them. In DNA form, the CDR3 reads TGTGCCAGCATCCCCCGGGAAAATCAGCCCCAGCATTTT. Its protein product is CASIPRENQPQHF.

The chain has TRBV5-1 and TRBJ1-1; tentative D call: TRBD1 (5 bases). Trimming left V 0 bases short and J 3 bases short, with 9 bases between. Germline assignment: CDR1 SGHRS and CDR2 YFSETQ. This CDR3 spans 14 amino acids. DNA of the CDR3: TGCGCCAGCAGCTTGGAAAGGGGAGACACTGAAGCTTTCTTT. This codes for CASSLERGDTEAFF.

The V and J genes are TRBV6-5 and TRBJ1-2; D uncertain. CDR3 length: 10 amino acids. CDR1 is MNHEY and CDR2 is SVGAGI in the germline V gene. Trimming stripped 6 bases from V and 4 bases from J, with 3 bases between. CDR3 amino acids: CASRGYGYTF. The DNA of the CDR3 is TGTGCCAGCAGGGGCTATGGCTACACCTTC.